Below, 30 T cell receptor beta chains from the same sample are listed, as sequenced in a study of T-cell memory formation after mild COVID-19. One entry per CDR3 protein results from TCRdb running MiXCR on the 5' RACE reads. The table lists tens of thousands of distinct CDR3 sequences, approximately 15% of them singletons, with approximately 40% in the top ten. Sequences were obtained from PBMCs or a T cell subset sorted from them (not recorded which). Every receptor here comes from a man aged 18 to 35 who had mild COVID-19 (a few samples of this study predate the infection). Cell type and time point are not known.

The chain recombines TRBV27 with TRBJ2-3; 8 bases are shared with TRBD1. The V and J ends lost 6 bases and 4 bases, in that order; junction bases with no gene match: 3. The CDR3 loop spans 13 amino acids. Germline lookup yields CDR1 MNHEY and CDR2 SMNVEV (reference sequence). Here the CDR3 reads CASRDRAPDTQYF. In DNA, the CDR3 is TGTGCCAGCAGGGACAGGGCGCCAGATACGCAGTATTTT.

This clonotype was observed a few times. V and J are TRBV25-1 and TRBJ2-3; D gene ambiguous. The V end lost 1 base, the J end lost 0 bases, and 8 bases lay between the germline ends. In germline, CDR1 is MGHDK, CDR2 SYGVNS. The CDR3 length is 15 residues. CDR3 amino acids: CASSESYDSTDTQYF. For the CDR3, the DNA is TGTGCCAGCAGTGAATCTTACGACAGCACAGATACGCAGTATTTT.

This clonotype was observed a handful of times. V is TRBV29-1 and J is TRBJ1-2, with D uncertain. The CDR3 has 12 residues. Per the germline V gene, CDR1 is SQVTM and CDR2 is ANQGSEA. Trimming left V 6 bases short and J 6 bases short, with 14 bases between. The CDR3 nucleotides are TGCAGCGTAACCGGGCTATGGGATGGCTACACCTTC. As protein: CSVTGLWDGYTF.

This clonotype was counted ten times or more. This rearrangement joins TRBV12-3 or TRBV12-4 to TRBJ2-2, with 8 bases lining up with TRBD1. V shed 5 bases, J shed 3 bases, and the junction held 5 bases outside the gene matches. The CDR3 consists of 15 residues. The CDR3 DNA follows: TGTGCCAGCAGTCCGGGACAGGTTTACACCGGGGAGCTGTTTTTT. Amino acids: CASSPGQVYTGELFF.

This clonotype was counted ten times or more. V is TRBV4-2 and J is TRBJ1-6; D is undetermined. V lost 0 bases and J lost 13, with 16 bases in between. The CDR3 runs to 15 residues. CDR1 and CDR2 from the germline V gene are LGHNA and YNFKEQ. The CDR3 is CASSQDPGPEEPLHF. Written as DNA, the CDR3 is TGTGCCAGCAGCCAAGATCCCGGTCCGGAGGAGCCCCTCCACTTT.

This clonotype has at least ten counts. This chain uses TRBV11-2 with TRBJ1-1, with D tentatively TRBD1 (5 bases). The CDR3 sequence is 15 residues long. The germline V and J ends were trimmed by 1 base and 0 bases, with 9 bases remaining between them. Germline V gene lookup returns CDR1 SGHAT and CDR2 FQNNGV. CDR3 DNA: TGTGCCAGCAGCTTAGGACAGAGGATGAACACTGAAGCTTTCTTT. It is translated as CASSLGQRMNTEAFF.

This clonotype came up many times. V is TRBV6-1 and J is TRBJ2-2; D remains unclear. With 0 bases removed from V and 3 bases from J, the gap between germline ends came to 2 bases. The germline V gene has CDR1 MNHNS and CDR2 SASEGT. The CDR3 is 13 residues long. The CDR3 region is CASSEADTGELFF. Here the CDR3 DNA reads TGTGCCAGCAGTGAAGCGGACACCGGGGAGCTGTTTTTT.

This clonotype was found many times. The chain joins TRBV4-1 to TRBJ2-1; the D is unclear. This CDR3 spans 13 amino acids. With 3 bases removed from V and 5 bases from J, the gap between germline ends came to 8 bases. CDR1 is MGHRA and CDR2 is YSYEKL in the germline V gene. In nucleotides, the CDR3 is TGCGCCAGCAGCCACCCGGTTGACAATGAGCAGTTCTTC. It encodes CASSHPVDNEQFF.

This clonotype has just a few counts. The chain uses TRBV6-6 and TRBJ1-2; no clear D. Germline-derived CDR1 and CDR2 are MNHNY and SVGAGI (reference sequence). Between the trimmed V and J ends, which lost 5 bases and 0 bases, there was a span of 13 bases. The CDR3 length is 15 residues. The CDR3 reads CASSTGRTANYGYTF. The CDR3 DNA reads TGTGCCAGCAGTACTGGACGGACGGCTAACTATGGCTACACCTTC.

This clonotype was observed many times. In DNA form, the CDR3 reads TGTGCCAGCAGCTTCGTGGGACGATCCCTCCACTTT. The encoded protein is CASSFVGRSLHF. J is TRBJ1-6 and V is TRBV5-4; maybe TRBD1 (5 bases). Germline V gene lookup returns CDR1 SGHNT and CDR2 YYREEE (reference sequence). The V and J ends lost 2 bases and 14 bases respectively, with 11 bases between them. This CDR3 has 12 amino acids.

This clonotype was picked up a small number of times. The germline gene is not matched at one end of the junction; a read error may be the cause. This chain connects TRBV7-9 to TRBJ2-7, with D possibly called TRBD1 or TRBD2 (5 bases each). Germline V gene lookup returns CDR1 SEHNR and CDR2 FQNEAQ (reference sequence). CDR3 length: 11 residues. CDR3 sequence: CASSLLRDADF. CDR3 nucleotides: TGTGCCAGCAGCTTACTCCGGGACGCAGACTTC. Looking up the rest from reference TRBV7-9 and TRBJ2-7 gives the full variable domain: DTGVSQNPRHKITKRGQNVTFRCDPISEHNRLYWYRQTLGQGPEFLTYFQNEAQLEKSRLLSDRFSAERPKGSFSTLEIQRTEQGDSAMYLCASSLLRDADFGPGTRLTVT.

This clonotype was observed at least ten times. The chain combines TRBV20-1 with TRBJ2-7; D is ambiguous. The germline V gene encodes CDR1 DFQATT and CDR2 SNEGSKA (reference sequence). This CDR3 region has 14 residues. The V and J ends lost 3 bases and 5 bases respectively, with 17 bases between them. Here the CDR3 reads CSASFPDPFHEQYF. The CDR3 DNA sequence: TGCAGTGCTAGTTTTCCGGATCCCTTCCACGAGCAGTACTTC.

CDR3 sequence: CASSQLSSRVTNEQFF. DNA of the CDR3: TGTGCCAGCAGCCAACTTTCGTCCAGGGTAACGAATGAGCAGTTCTTC. The V and J genes are TRBV4-2 and TRBJ2-1, with D possibly TRBD1 on 5 matching bases. The CDR3 is 16 amino acids. Trimming cost V 2 bases and J 7 bases, with 18 bases left between them. The V gene's germline CDR1 is LGHNA and CDR2 YNFKEQ.

The J gene is TRBJ2-1, the V gene TRBV12-3 or TRBV12-4, with D uncertain. Trimming removed 6 bases from V and 8 bases from J, with 8 bases in between. There are 11 residues in the CDR3. CDR3 sequence reads: CASREYHEQFF. CDR3 in DNA: TGTGCCAGCAGGGAATATCATGAGCAGTTCTTC.

This clonotype showed up just a few times. The chain links TRBV20-1 to TRBJ1-6; possible D gene TRBD1, 5 bases. The CDR3 runs 11 residues. Between the trimmed V and J ends, which lost 3 bases and 13 bases, there was a span of 10 bases. Germline-derived CDR1 and CDR2 are DFQATT and SNEGSKA (reference sequence). CDR3 loop: CSASLGVPLHF. The DNA for the CDR3 is TGCAGTGCTAGTTTAGGGGTTCCCCTCCACTTT.

The rearrangement uses TRBV5-4 and TRBJ1-1; no firm D call. Germline V lookup: CDR1 SGHNT, CDR2 YYREEE (reference sequence). Between the trimmed V and J ends, which lost 1 base and 5 bases, there was a span of 9 bases. The CDR3 extends over 13 amino acids. CDR3 sequence (DNA): TGTGCCAGCAGCTTGACAGAAAGGACTGAAGCTTTCTTT. As protein: CASSLTERTEAFF. Filled out from reference TRBV5-4 and TRBJ1-1, the complete variable domain reads ETGVTQSPTHLIKTRGQQVTLRCSSQSGHNTVSWYQQALGQGPQFIFQYYREEENGRGNFPPRFSGLQFPNYSSELNVNALELDDSALYLCASSLTERTEAFFGQGTRLTVV.

A few counts support this clonotype. The chain combines TRBV5-6 with TRBJ2-7, with no clear D. The germline CDR1 and CDR2 sequences are SGHDT and YYEEEE. The CDR3 contains 14 residues. V gave up 0 bases and J gave up 2 bases, with 9 bases separating them. CDR3 nucleotide sequence: TGTGCCAGCAGCTTGGCTGTCGCGCCCTACGAGCAGTACGTC. Protein product: CASSLAVAPYEQYV.

The V and J genes are TRBV6-5 and TRBJ2-2; no reliable D call. Trimming took 7 bases from V and 2 from J, leaving 14 bases between them. CDR1 and CDR2 from the germline V gene are MNHEY and SVGAGI. The CDR3 covers 15 residues. The DNA for the CDR3 is TGTGCCAGCACCAACTCAGGTTATAACACCGGGGAGCTGTTTTTT. Amino acids: CASTNSGYNTGELFF.

This clonotype was counted many times. The chain recombines TRBV7-6 with TRBJ2-3, with D possibly being TRBD1 or TRBD2 (6 bases each). V was trimmed by 0 bases and J by 5 bases, leaving 9 bases between them. The CDR3 is 14 amino acids. Germline V gene data show CDR1 as SGHVS and CDR2 as FNYEAQ. The CDR3 is CASSLAGGVDTQYF. Written as DNA, the CDR3 is TGTGCCAGCAGCTTAGCGGGGGGCGTAGATACGCAGTATTTT.

The chain is built from TRBV12-3 or TRBV12-4 and TRBJ1-1; no definite D call. This CDR3 contains 13 residues. Trimming took 1 base from V and 3 from J, leaving 6 bases between them. The CDR3 nucleotides are TGTGCCAGCAGTTTAGGGGTCTACACTGAAGCTTTCTTT. Protein sequence: CASSLGVYTEAFF.

In this sample, this clonotype turned up a few times. The gene calls are TRBV12-3 or TRBV12-4 and TRBJ2-3, with D uncertain. V lost 1 base and J lost 4, with 9 bases in between. The CDR3 consists of 14 residues. CDR3 region: CASSLGGPADTQYF. As DNA, the CDR3 is TGTGCCAGCAGTTTAGGCGGTCCAGCAGATACGCAGTATTTT.

This chain uses TRBV6-2 or TRBV6-3 with TRBJ1-1, with 7 bases identical to TRBD1. Unmatched junction bases numbered 8, after V lost 2 bases and J lost 2 bases. The germline CDR1 and CDR2 sequences are MNHEY and SVGEGT. The CDR3 is 16 residues long. The CDR3 DNA follows: TGTGCCAGCAGTTACACAATGACAGGGATAAACACTGAAGCTTTCTTT. Translating it yields CASSYTMTGINTEAFF.

The chain uses TRBV6-5 and TRBJ2-5, with D perhaps TRBD2 (5 bases). Trimming pared 0 bases from V and 5 bases from J, leaving 16 bases between. This CDR3 region has 16 residues. Looked up from germline, CDR1 is MNHEY and CDR2 is SVGAGI. The CDR3 DNA follows: TGTGCCAGCAGTTACTCTCCCCTCGGGGTTGGGGAGACCCAGTACTTC. Translating it yields CASSYSPLGVGETQYF.

The gene calls are TRBV27 and TRBJ1-5; D is unclear. The CDR3 contains 14 residues. V gave up 2 bases and J gave up 4 bases, with 9 bases separating them. Germline V CDR1 and CDR2: MNHEY, SMNVEV (reference sequence). The CDR3 is CASSLVAENQPQHF. CDR3 DNA sequence: TGTGCCAGCAGTTTAGTGGCAGAGAATCAGCCCCAGCATTTT.

This sequence joins TRBV5-1 and TRBJ2-1; no reliable D call. This CDR3 comprises 15 residues. Germline V gene data show CDR1 as SGHRS and CDR2 as YFSETQ. Trimming cost V 1 base and J 1 base, with 9 bases left between them. The CDR3: CASSLFLGSYNEQFF. The DNA for the CDR3 is TGCGCCAGCAGCTTGTTCCTAGGTTCCTACAATGAGCAGTTCTTC.

This clonotype was recorded many times. V usage is TRBV6-5 and J usage is TRBJ2-1, with D unclear. V was cut by 6 bases and J by 4 bases, with 10 bases left in between. CDR3 size: 13 residues. From germline, CDR1 is MNHEY and CDR2 SVGAGI. CDR3 sequence reads: CASSGTSYNEQFF. The CDR3, as DNA: TGTGCCAGCAGCGGAACGAGTTACAATGAGCAGTTCTTC.

The chain has TRBV4-1 and TRBJ1-2; tentatively, D is TRBD1 (6 bases). This CDR3 is built from 15 residues. The germline V gene encodes CDR1 MGHRA and CDR2 YSYEKL. The V gene lost 1 base and the J gene lost 4 bases, with 13 bases spanning the gap. CDR3 DNA sequence: TGCGCCAGCAGCCAAGGGGACATCAAGAGCTATGGCTACACCTTC. This gives the protein CASSQGDIKSYGYTF.

This chain joins TRBV5-1 and TRBJ2-7; 9 positions match TRBD1. CDR3 length equals 14 residues. Germline assignment: CDR1 SGHRS and CDR2 YFSETQ. J gave up 5 bases and V 4 bases, and 7 bases lay outside the gene matches. CDR3 nucleotides: TGCGCCAGCAGCACGGGACAGGGAAGCAACGAGCAGTACTTC. Translation: CASSTGQGSNEQYF.

This clonotype was seen more than once but under ten times. This chain uses TRBV27 with TRBJ2-1; D is perhaps TRBD1 (5 bases). CDR3 length: 14 residues. Between the trimmed V and J ends, which lost 4 bases and 9 bases, there was a span of 16 bases. Germline CDR1 MNHEY, CDR2 SMNVEV (reference sequence). The CDR3 region has the DNA TGTGCCAGCAGTTACCGACAGCCGCCTCGTGAGCAGTTCTTC. Amino acid sequence: CASSYRQPPREQFF.

There are a few counts of this clonotype. This chain uses TRBV27 with TRBJ1-2, with D possibly being TRBD1 (5 bases). The germline CDR1 and CDR2 sequences are MNHEY and SMNVEV (reference sequence). The CDR3 is made up of 13 amino acids. V lost 5 bases and J lost 8, with 15 bases in between. CDR3 region: CASSPGTPRGYTF. In DNA, the CDR3 is TGTGCCAGCAGTCCCGGGACCCCTCGCGGCTACACCTTC.